This T cell receptor beta chain is from a study of CD8 T cells in ankylosing spondylitis. Study findings and constraints: Ankylosing spondylitis blood appeared to carry a characteristic TCR beta motif of roughly eight highly homologous variants.

On this clonotype: As yet, its antigen is unknown.

With molecular barcodes, quantitative 5'-RACE was used to make the TCR beta libraries. TCRdb processed the 5' RACE reads anew with MiXCR; each CDR3 protein has one entry. The data hold about 150,000 distinct CDR3 sequences, with roughly 30% observed a single time. Germline-derived CDR1 and CDR2 are SGHKS and YYEKEE (reference sequence). V dropped 7 bases and J dropped 1; count of bases not matched to a gene: 8. The CDR3 extends over 15 amino acids. The rearrangement links TRBV5-5 to TRBJ1-2, with 9 nucleotides matching TRBD1. The source of this sequence is a male donor with ankylosing spondylitis. Sequenced sample: synovial fluid, either unsorted or a sorted T cell fraction (not recorded which). Here the CDR3 DNA reads TGTGCCAGCGGTGAAACAGGGGGCGGTAACTATGGCTACACCTTC. It is translated as CASGETGGGNYGYTF.